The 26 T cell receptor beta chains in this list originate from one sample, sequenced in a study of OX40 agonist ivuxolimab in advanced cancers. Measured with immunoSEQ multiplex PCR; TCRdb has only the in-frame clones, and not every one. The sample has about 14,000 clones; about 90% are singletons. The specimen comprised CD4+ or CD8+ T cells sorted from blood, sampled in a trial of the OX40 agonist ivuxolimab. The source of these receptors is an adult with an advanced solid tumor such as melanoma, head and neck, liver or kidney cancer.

CDR3 in amino acids: CASSRDRYNEQFF. The CDR3 nucleotides are TGTGCCAGCAGCCGGGACAGATACAATGAGCAGTTCTTC. V and J are TRBV27 and TRBJ2-1; 7 nucleotides line up with TRBD1. CDR3 size: 13 residues. V trimming: 6 bases; J trimming: 4 bases; junction bases outside the gene matches: 3. Germline assignment: CDR1 MNHEY and CDR2 SMNVEV (reference sequence).

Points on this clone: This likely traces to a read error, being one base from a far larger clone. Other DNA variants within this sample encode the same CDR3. The CDR3 region is CAWSVQAPDGYTF. CDR3 nucleotide sequence: TGTGCCTGGAGTGTACAAGCTCCCGATGGCTACACCTTC. J is TRBJ1-2 and V is TRBV30; D is undetermined. The V gene lost 0 bases and the J gene lost 6 bases, with 11 bases spanning the gap. Per germline, CDR1 GTSNPN and CDR2 SVGIG (reference sequence). The CDR3 sequence is 13 residues long.

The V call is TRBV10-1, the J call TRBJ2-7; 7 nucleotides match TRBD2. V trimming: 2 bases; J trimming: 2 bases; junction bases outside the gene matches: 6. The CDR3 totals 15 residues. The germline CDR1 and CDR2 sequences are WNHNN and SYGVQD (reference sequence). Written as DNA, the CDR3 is TGCGCCAGCAGTGAGGTCCAGGGAGGGCCCTACGAGCAGTACTTC. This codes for CASSEVQGGPYEQYF.

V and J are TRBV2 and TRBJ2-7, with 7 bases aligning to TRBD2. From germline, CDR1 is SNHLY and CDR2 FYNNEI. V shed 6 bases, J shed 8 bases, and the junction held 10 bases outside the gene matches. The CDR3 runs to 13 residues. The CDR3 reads CASRSSGPTQQYF. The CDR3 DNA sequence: TGTGCCAGCAGGTCTAGCGGTCCTACGCAGCAGTACTTC.

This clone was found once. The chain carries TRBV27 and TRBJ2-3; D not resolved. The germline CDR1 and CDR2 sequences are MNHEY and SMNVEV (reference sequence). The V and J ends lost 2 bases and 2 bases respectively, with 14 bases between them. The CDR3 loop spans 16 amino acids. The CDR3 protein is CASSLKGGRFTDTQYF. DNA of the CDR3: TGTGCCAGCAGTTTAAAGGGCGGCCGCTTCACAGATACGCAGTATTTT.

The CDR3 bases are TGCGCCAGCAGCCAAGAAAGGAGCGGCACGTATGGCTACACCTTC. This codes for CASSQERSGTYGYTF. The chain has TRBV4-1 and TRBJ1-2; no definite D call. The CDR3 runs to 15 residues. Trimming cost V 0 bases and J 5 bases, with 13 bases left between them. The germline V gene encodes CDR1 MGHRA and CDR2 YSYEKL.

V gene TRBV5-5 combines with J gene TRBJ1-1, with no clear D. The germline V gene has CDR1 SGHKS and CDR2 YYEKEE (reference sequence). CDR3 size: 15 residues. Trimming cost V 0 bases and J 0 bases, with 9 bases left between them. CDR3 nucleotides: TGTGCCAGCAGCTTGGTGCTCCATATGAACACTGAAGCTTTCTTT. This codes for CASSLVLHMNTEAFF.

The CDR3, as DNA: TGTGCCAGCAGCTTAGCCACCCCAGTCTACGAGCAGTACTTC. Translating gives CASSLATPVYEQYF. This sequence joins TRBV7-9 and TRBJ2-7; the D is unclear. V shed 0 bases and J shed 3 bases, with 9 bases lying between them. The CDR3 runs to 14 residues. Germline V gene sequence: CDR1 SEHNR, CDR2 FQNEAQ (reference sequence).

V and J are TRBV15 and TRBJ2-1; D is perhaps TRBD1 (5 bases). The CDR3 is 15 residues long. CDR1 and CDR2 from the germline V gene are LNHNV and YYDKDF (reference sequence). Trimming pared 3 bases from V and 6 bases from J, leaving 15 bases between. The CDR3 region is CATSSRGKVFNEQFF. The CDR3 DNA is TGTGCCACCAGCAGTAGGGGCAAGGTGTTCAATGAGCAGTTCTTC.

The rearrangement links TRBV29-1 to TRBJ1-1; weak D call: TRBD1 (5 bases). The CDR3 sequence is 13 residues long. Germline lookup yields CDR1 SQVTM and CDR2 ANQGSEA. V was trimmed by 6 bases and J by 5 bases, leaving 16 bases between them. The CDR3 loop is CSVPTGVGTEAFF. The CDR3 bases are TGCAGCGTCCCCACGGGGGTGGGGACTGAAGCTTTCTTT.

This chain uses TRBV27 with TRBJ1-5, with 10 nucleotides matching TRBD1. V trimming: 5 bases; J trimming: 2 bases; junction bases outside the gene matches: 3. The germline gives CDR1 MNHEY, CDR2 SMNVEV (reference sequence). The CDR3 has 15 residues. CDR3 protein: CASSIGTGGNQPQHF. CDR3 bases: TGTGCCAGCAGTATCGGGACAGGGGGCAATCAGCCCCAGCATTTT.

CDR3 region: CASSSGDLDEQFF. Written as DNA, the CDR3 is TGTGCCAGCAGCTCAGGGGACTTGGATGAGCAGTTCTTC. This chain connects TRBV7-9 to TRBJ2-1, with D perhaps assigned TRBD1 or TRBD2 (6 bases each). Trimming stripped 4 bases from V and 8 bases from J, with 12 bases between. From germline, CDR1 is SEHNR and CDR2 FQNEAQ (reference sequence). There are 13 residues in the CDR3.

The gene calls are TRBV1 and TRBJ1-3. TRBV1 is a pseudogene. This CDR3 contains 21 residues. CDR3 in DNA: TGCACCAGCAGCCAAGATCTTAAGGGGACCTATGCACCTAGCTCTGGAAACACCATATATTTT. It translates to CTSSQDLKGTYAPSSGNTIYF.

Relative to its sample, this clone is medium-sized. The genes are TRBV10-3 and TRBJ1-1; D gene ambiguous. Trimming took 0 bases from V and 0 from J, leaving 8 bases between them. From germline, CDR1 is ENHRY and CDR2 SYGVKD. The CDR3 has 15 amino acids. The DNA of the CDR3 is TGTGCCATCAGTGAGTCGAGCAGGATGAACACTGAAGCTTTCTTT. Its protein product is CAISESSRMNTEAFF.

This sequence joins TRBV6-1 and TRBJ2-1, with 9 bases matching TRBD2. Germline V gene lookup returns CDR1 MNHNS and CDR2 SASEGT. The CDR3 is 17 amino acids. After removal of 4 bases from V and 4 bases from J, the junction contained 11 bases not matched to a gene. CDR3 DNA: TGTGCCAGCAGTGGCCCCTTCGGGACTAGCCCTTACAATGAGCAGTTCTTC. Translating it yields CASSGPFGTSPYNEQFF.

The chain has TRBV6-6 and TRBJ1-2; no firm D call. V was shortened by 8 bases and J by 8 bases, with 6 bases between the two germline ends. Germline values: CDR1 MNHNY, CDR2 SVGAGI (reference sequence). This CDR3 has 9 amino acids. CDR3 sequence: CASREGYTF. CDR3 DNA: TGTGCCAGCCGAGAGGGCTACACCTTC.

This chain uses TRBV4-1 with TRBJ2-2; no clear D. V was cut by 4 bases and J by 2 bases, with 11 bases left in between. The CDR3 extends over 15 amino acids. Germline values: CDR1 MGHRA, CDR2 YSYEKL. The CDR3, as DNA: TGCGCCAGCAGCCTACGGACGGATAACACCGGGGAGCTGTTTTTT. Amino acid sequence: CASSLRTDNTGELFF.

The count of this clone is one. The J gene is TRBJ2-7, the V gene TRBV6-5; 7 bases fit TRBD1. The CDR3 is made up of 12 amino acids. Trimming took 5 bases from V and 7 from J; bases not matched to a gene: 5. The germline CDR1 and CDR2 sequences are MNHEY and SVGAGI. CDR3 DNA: TGTGCCAGCAGTACCAGGGGGTGGGAGCAGTACTTC. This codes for CASSTRGWEQYF.

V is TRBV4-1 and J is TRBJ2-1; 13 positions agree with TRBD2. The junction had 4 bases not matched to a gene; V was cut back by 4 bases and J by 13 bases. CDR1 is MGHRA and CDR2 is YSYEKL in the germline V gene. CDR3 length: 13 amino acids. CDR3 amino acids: CASSPTSGGTQFF. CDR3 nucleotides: TGCGCCAGCAGCCCGACTAGCGGGGGGACTCAGTTCTTC.

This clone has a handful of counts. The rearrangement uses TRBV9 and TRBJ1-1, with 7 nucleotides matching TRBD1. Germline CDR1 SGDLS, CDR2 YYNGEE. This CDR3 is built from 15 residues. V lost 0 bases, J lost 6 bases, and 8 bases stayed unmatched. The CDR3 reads CASSVAARGFAEAFF. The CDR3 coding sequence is TGTGCCAGCAGCGTAGCGGCCAGGGGGTTCGCTGAAGCTTTCTTT.

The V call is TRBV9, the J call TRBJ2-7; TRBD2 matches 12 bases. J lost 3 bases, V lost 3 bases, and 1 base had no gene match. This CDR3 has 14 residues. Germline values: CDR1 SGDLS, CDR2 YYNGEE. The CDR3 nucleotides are TGTGCCAGCAGCGCGGGACTAGCGGGCTACGAGCAGTACTTC. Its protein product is CASSAGLAGYEQYF.

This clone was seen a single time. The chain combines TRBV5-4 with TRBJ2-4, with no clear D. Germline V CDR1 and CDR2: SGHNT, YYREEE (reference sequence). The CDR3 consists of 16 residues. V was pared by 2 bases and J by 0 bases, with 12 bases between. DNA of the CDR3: TGTGCCAGCAGCTTTATACAGAATGGAGCCAAAAACATTCAGTACTTC. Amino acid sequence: CASSFIQNGAKNIQYF.

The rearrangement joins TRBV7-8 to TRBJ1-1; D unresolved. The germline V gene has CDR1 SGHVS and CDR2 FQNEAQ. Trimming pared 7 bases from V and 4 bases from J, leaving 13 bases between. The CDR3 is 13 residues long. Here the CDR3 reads CASKGREGTEAFF. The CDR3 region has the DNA TGTGCCAGCAAAGGAAGGGAGGGCACTGAAGCTTTCTTT.

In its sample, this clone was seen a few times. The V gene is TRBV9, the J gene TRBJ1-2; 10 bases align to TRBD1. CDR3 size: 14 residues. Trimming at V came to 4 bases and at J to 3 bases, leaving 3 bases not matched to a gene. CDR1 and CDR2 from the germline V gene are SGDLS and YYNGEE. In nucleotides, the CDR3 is TGTGCCAGCAGCTCCGGGACAGGGGACTATGGCTACACCTTC. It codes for CASSSGTGDYGYTF.

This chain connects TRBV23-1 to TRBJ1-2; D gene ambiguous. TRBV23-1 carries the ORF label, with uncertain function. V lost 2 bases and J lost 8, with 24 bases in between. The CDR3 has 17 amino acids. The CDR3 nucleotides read TGCGCCAGCAGTCAACTTCTCCCCTCGAAGAGACCCGGGGGCTACACCTTC. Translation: CASSQLLPSKRPGGYTF.

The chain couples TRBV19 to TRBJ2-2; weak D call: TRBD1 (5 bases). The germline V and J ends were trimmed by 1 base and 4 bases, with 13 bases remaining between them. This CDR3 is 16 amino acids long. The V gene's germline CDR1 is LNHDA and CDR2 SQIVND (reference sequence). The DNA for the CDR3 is TGTGCCAGTAGTATAGTCCAGGGCATGGGCACCGGGGAGCTGTTTTTT. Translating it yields CASSIVQGMGTGELFF.